This T cell receptor (beta chain) was captured by sequencing in a study of cytomegalovirus exposure and HLA in healthy donors (TCRdb year 2017). Regarding the study in general: In an earlier analysis of 587 of the donors, 276 Gb of sequence data and approximately 100 million unique TCR beta sequences from some 170 million T cells were reported. An early release covering 550 to 700 HLA-typed donors comprised approximately 290 gigabases of sequencing data and around 86 million unique TCR sequences. Among the approximately 400 genotyped donors, under 90% belonged to the genetic ancestry cluster associated with self-reported Caucasian donors. The study aimed to test whether cataloging public T cell receptors could reveal signatures of past pathogen exposure. The T cell repertoires of 670 or so subjects were profiled by immunosequencing and related to cytomegalovirus serostatus. Along with the approximately 700-subject first cohort, a separate validation cohort of over a hundred different subjects was used. To predict cytomegalovirus infection status, the study brought together high-throughput TCR immunosequencing, statistical association of individual TCRs with disease status, and machine learning. A later analysis re-examined previously published TCR beta repertoires from 600 to 700 donors and added high-resolution HLA genotyping to investigate patterns of TCR occurrence. Rather than drawing on any new phenotypic data, the later analysis identified candidate immune exposures from TCR beta sequences and the way those sequences occurred across donors. An earlier analysis of 450 to 750 of the donors used high-throughput TCR beta sequencing to judge whether each TCR beta V gene segment behaved as functional or pseudogenic. Donor age, sex, ethnicity and CMV serostatus were collected together with the repertoire data. In a later genetic analysis, genome-wide SNP genotypes for about three fifths of the roughly 670 donors were used, and that subset was treated as a discovery cohort. Every discovery cohort repertoire had been produced on one sequencing platform. Class I and class II HLA loci were covered by the typing at four-digit resolution. The number of donors typed differed by locus, with 629-630 for A, B, C, DRB1 and DQB1, 522 for DQA1, over 600 for DPA1, and around 430 for DPB1. Roughly five DR-DQ haplotypes were handled as single units for association and clustering, since linkage in the cohort was strong. Among about 410 genotyped donors of the cohort, an average of around 250,000 unique TCR beta nucleotide sequences was sequenced per donor, of which 15% to 20% were non-productive.

The library was generated by the immunoSEQ multiplex PCR assay. A mixture of 60 forward primers for TCR Vbeta segments and 13 reverse primers for TCR Jbeta segments was used in the multiplex PCR. Amplification of the CDR3 region of rearranged TCR beta genes was performed with a multiplex PCR assay on genomic DNA. Amplified TCR beta libraries were sequenced as 87-base-pair reads on the Illumina HiSeq System. Processing in the source paper ran as follows. Across the roughly 600 repertoires, a later analysis counted roughly 77 million unique TCR beta chains, approximately 10 million of which were shared by at least two donors. A nearest-neighbor algorithm error-corrected the raw reads and collapsed the reads into unique sequences, merging closely related sequences to remove PCR and sequencing errors. To assign V, D and J gene segments, CDR3 sequences were aligned to IMGT reference sequences. Each retained sequence needed at least a six-nucleotide match to both a V gene segment and a J gene segment. A rearrangement was called productive if the CDR3 had no stop codons and remained in frame with V and J, and every other rearrangement was called non-productive. Following IMGT convention, CDR3 was defined as the stretch from the second conserved V-encoded cysteine up to the conserved J-encoded phenylalanine. The earlier analysis of about 530 of the donors excluded any sequence lacking an unambiguous match to a single V gene segment. In an earlier analysis of around 590 of the donors, a V segment was called functional when productive rearrangements were above 56.7%, and segregating when the standard deviation between donors exceeded 5%. A statistical classification framework was built for diagnosing cytomegalovirus status from the catalog of TCR beta chain sequences. In a later analysis, TCR nucleotide sequences were compared against IMGT/GENE-DB human TR gene sequences so that V and J genes could be assigned. Using the TCRdist pipeline, a later analysis assigned CDR3 sequences along with most-parsimonious VDJ recombination scenarios. In a later analysis, each TCR beta chain was defined by its CDR3 amino acid sequence together with its V-gene family, and reads without a unique V-gene family were excluded. As a way to deal with suspected cross-contamination and a sequencing artifact, a later analysis dropped more than 500 nucleotide sequences that were highly shared and had low generation probability. In a later analysis, a clonal expansion index for each public chain was calculated from normalized within-repertoire ranks of inferred template counts. In a later analysis, generation probabilities were computed with a VDJ recombination model fitted to out-of-frame rearrangements, and the resulting probabilities were checked against IGoR. A later analysis scored TCR-TCR, TCR-HLA and TCR-CMV co-occurrence with hypergeometric tests, applying a repertoire-size bias correction to TCR pairs. A later analysis estimated false discovery rates by permuting HLA or CMV assignments 20 times. In a later analysis, co-occurring TCRs were grouped using DBSCAN, and TCRdist sequence similarity was added for clustering within HLA-allele-positive subsets. Repertoires with fewer than 30,000 or more than 120,000 public chains were left out of co-occurrence clustering, as were several repertoires with anomalous nucleotide sharing. TCRdb took over this immuneACCESS table, retaining in-frame rearrangements with V and J assigned. Such tables are incomplete; in checked studies, under half of the missing clones stem from an unresolved V gene, and the remainder is unexplained. The V and J calls and clone size are taken from that table; D and trimming were inferred from the DNA. For this sample there are 150,000 to 200,000 clones; approximately 79% appear just once. The ten largest clones capture around 2.3% of the sample.

The cohort consisted of fewer than 700 healthy bone marrow donors. At the time of sampling, all cohort members were nominally healthy, though unrecorded immune exposures were likely present. The donor was CMV seronegative and was included in the group of several hundred seronegative cohort members. A peripheral blood sample was collected from each donor, and TCR beta sequencing was performed on peripheral blood mononuclear cells. Genomic DNA extraction from the blood cell samples was performed with the Qiagen DNeasy Blood Extraction Kit. General study outcomes and caveats: The presence/absence analyses assumed that sequencing depth was roughly uniform across donors, and that assumption may not be true. In a later analysis, HLA-associated TCR beta chains were found to be more clonally expanded and to have lower generation probabilities than equally common non-associated chains. Most TCR sequences were observed very rarely across donors, whereas some public TCRs were present in many individuals. A group of highly shared sequence variants was considered likely to be a technical artifact of the sequencing pipeline. Immune exposure information for the cohort was limited to CMV serostatus. A further reported finding was that TCR beta sequences accurately predicted the HLA-A and HLA-B alleles for most subjects in the first cohort. Because HLA typing was unavailable for some donors at each locus, only the typed subset was used in association tests. An association between a missense DCLRE1C variant and V-gene and J-gene trimming of TCR beta chains was found in a later genetic analysis and replicated in an independent cohort. Several of the top co-occurrence clusters appeared to be linked to parvovirus B19, influenza, CMV and Epstein-Barr virus, according to a later analysis. The authors suggested that the approach could potentially be generalized to other disease states and immunological phenotypes. The study gave a list of roughly 150 TCR beta chains associated with cytomegalovirus. Cytomegalovirus status was reported to be diagnosed by the classifier with high specificity and sensitivity in both the original and validation cohorts. Most CMV-associated TCR beta chains appeared to be HLA-restricted in a later analysis, and the HLA associations seemed to be driven largely by CMV exposure. Compared with the roughly 700-donor mean, donors in an Asian-associated ancestry cluster had fewer N-insertions in productive TCRs, according to a later genetic analysis. A few of the identified cytomegalovirus-associated TCR beta chains were confirmed in vitro to be specific for cytomegalovirus antigens. Linkage disequilibrium might explain the correlated functional status among segregating V segments, but an unknown experimental factor could not be ruled out. In a later analysis, TCR association rates were found to vary across HLA loci, with the most associated TCRs seen for DRB1 alleles and the fewest for HLA-C alleles. Assigning TCR associations to individual alleles was difficult when HLA alleles, especially DR and DQ, strongly co-occurred. In a later analysis, 16,951 TCR beta sequences were associated with specific HLA alleles at a false discovery rate of 0.05. This cohort had only TCR beta chains sequenced, and the lack of alpha or paired-chain data limited which features could be detected. An earlier analysis of approximately 540 of the donors showed that most TCR beta V segments appeared in productive rearrangements either about 87% or about 30% of the time, which broadly matched IMGT annotations. About 17 rarely observed V segments, including chromosome 9 orphons, were excluded from the earlier analysis of approximately 600 of the donors because counts were too low.

Concerning this clone itself: The antigen this receptor binds is unknown. No much larger clone is present one base from it, and per-base qualities are unavailable.

The sequence was collected from a male donor in good health and CMV-seronegative. The material sequenced was PBMCs.

In nucleotides, the sequence is TGTGCCAGTAGTAGCGACAGCGCCTACGAGCAGTACTTC. This sequence encodes CASSSDSAYEQYF. The chain joins TRBV19 to TRBJ2-7, with a tentative D gene TRBD1 over 5 matching bases. V and J are truncated by 4 bases and 2 bases respectively, leaving an intervening sequence of 9 bases. The CDR3 has 13 amino acids, counting the end cysteine and phenylalanine. Only the CDR3 DNA is retained, 39 bases long and in frame from the first base. The germline V gene encodes CDR1 LNHDA and CDR2 SQIVND (reference sequence).